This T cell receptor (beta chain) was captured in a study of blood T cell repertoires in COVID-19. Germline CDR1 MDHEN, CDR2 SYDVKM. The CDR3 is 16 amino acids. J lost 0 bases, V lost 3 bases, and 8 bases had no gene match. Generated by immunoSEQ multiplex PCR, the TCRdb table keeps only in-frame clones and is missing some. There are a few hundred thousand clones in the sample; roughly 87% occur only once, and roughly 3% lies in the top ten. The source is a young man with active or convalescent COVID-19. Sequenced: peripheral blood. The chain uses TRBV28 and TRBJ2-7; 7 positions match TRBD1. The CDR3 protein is CASSLPGTASSYEQYF. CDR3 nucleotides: TGTGCCAGCAGTTTGCCCGGGACAGCGAGCTCCTACGAGCAGTACTTC. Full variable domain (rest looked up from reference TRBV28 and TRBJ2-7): DVKVTQSSRYLVKRTGEKVFLECVQDMDHENMFWYRQDPGLGLRLIYFSYDVKMKEKGDIPEGYSVSREKKERFSLILESASTNQTSMYLCASSLPGTASSYEQYFGPGTRLTVT.